This T cell receptor beta chain was sequenced during a study of long-term antiretroviral therapy in people with HIV. As for the study in general: The immediate-ART recommendation dates to 2015, and the earliest samples predate it by about a decade. Study findings and constraints: Controls exceeded HIV repertoires in CDR3 length range.

In regard to this clone: Antigen unknown.

With survey level as its setting, the immunoSEQ assay was v3.0. Sequenced by immunoSEQ multiplex PCR; TCRdb stores in-frame clones only, minus some. The sample lists 15,000 to 20,000 clones, over 70% seen once, with about 9.3% in the top ten. The length of the CDR3 is 14 residues. V was trimmed by 0 bases and J by 6 bases, leaving 8 bases between them. In germline, CDR1 is MGHRA, CDR2 YSYEKL. This TCR derives from a man in his forties or fifties with HIV. Source: unsorted PBMCs, taken 0.3 years before starting antiretroviral therapy. The V gene is TRBV4-1, the J gene TRBJ2-2; D not resolved. The CDR3 loop is CASSQEDGAGELFF. The CDR3 nucleotides are TGCGCCAGCAGCCAAGAGGACGGCGCCGGGGAGCTGTTTTTT.